One and the same sample provided the 16 T cell receptor beta chains below, sequenced in a study of blood T cell repertoires in COVID-19. The repertoire was sequenced with immunoSEQ multiplex PCR; TCRdb's copy has only in-frame clones and lacks some. The sample holds 150,000 to 200,000 clones, about 81% seen once. What was sequenced was peripheral blood. The receptors come from a woman of 80 years or more with COVID-19, enrolled during active disease.

Details on this clone: At one boundary the junction diverges from the germline segment, which might be a read error. This chain connects TRBV7-9 to TRBJ2-5, with 9 bases lining up with TRBD2. Germline V lookup: CDR1 SEHNR, CDR2 FQNEAQ (reference sequence). This CDR3 is built from 17 residues. CDR3 coding DNA: TGTGCCAGCAGCTTAGTAAGGGTAGCGGGAGACCAGGAGACCCAGTACTTC. Translating it yields CASSLVRVAGDQETQYF.

This clone has only a few counts. The V gene is TRBV6-2 or TRBV6-3, the J gene TRBJ2-7; 9 bases match TRBD2. There are 17 residues in the CDR3. Trimming removed 2 bases from V and 3 bases from J; junction bases left unmatched: 11. Germline-derived CDR1 and CDR2 are MNHEY and SVGEGT. The CDR3 DNA sequence: TGTGCCAGCAGTTACGGGCTAGCGGGGCCCCCTTTCTACGAGCAGTACTTC. Protein: CASSYGLAGPPFYEQYF.

CDR3 loop: CASSRATGGYGQPQHF. The CDR3 region has the DNA TGTGCCAGCAGCCGAGCGACAGGGGGCTATGGGCAGCCCCAGCATTTT. This sequence joins TRBV7-8 and TRBJ1-5; 10 nucleotides match TRBD1. The CDR3 runs 16 residues. Germline trimming cut 5 bases from V and 7 bases from J; bases unmatched to any gene: 11. Germline V gene data show CDR1 as SGHVS and CDR2 as FQNEAQ. Supplemented by reference TRBV7-8 and TRBJ1-5, the full variable domain reads GAGVSQSPRYKVAKRGQDVALRCDPISGHVSLFWYQQALGQGPEFLTYFQNEAQLDKSGLPSDRFFAERPEGSVSTLKIQRTQQEDSAVYLCASSRATGGYGQPQHFGDGTRLSIL.

The V gene is TRBV15, the J gene TRBJ2-7, with 9 nucleotides matching TRBD1. Trimming cost V 0 bases and J 4 bases; bases outside gene matches: 7. The germline V gene encodes CDR1 LNHNV and CDR2 YYDKDF (reference sequence). CDR3 length: 16 residues. In DNA form, the CDR3 reads TGTGCCACCAGCAGAGATGCCGGGACAGGGAGGTACGAGCAGTACTTC. It translates to CATSRDAGTGRYEQYF.

The chain is built from TRBV19 and TRBJ2-1, with TRBD2 matching 10 bases. The germline CDR1 and CDR2 sequences are LNHDA and SQIVND (reference sequence). CDR3 length equals 14 residues. V lost 7 bases to trimming and J lost 4 bases; unmatched junction nucleotides: 4. CDR3 DNA sequence: TGTGCCAGTAATCCACTAGCGGGGTACAATGAGCAGTTCTTC. Amino acids: CASNPLAGYNEQFF.

This chain connects TRBV5-4 to TRBJ2-5, with D perhaps TRBD2 (6 bases). There are 14 residues in the CDR3. V shed 0 bases and J shed 2 bases, with 8 bases lying between them. CDR1 and CDR2 (germline): SGHNT, YYREEE (reference sequence). CDR3 sequence reads: CASSLAGTQETQYF. DNA for the CDR3: TGTGCCAGCAGCTTGGCCGGGACTCAAGAGACCCAGTACTTC. The entire variable domain, with the rest obtained from reference TRBV5-4 and TRBJ2-5, is as follows: ETGVTQSPTHLIKTRGQQVTLRCSSQSGHNTVSWYQQALGQGPQFIFQYYREEENGRGNFPPRFSGLQFPNYSSELNVNALELDDSALYLCASSLAGTQETQYFGPGTRLLVL.

The genes are TRBV13 and TRBJ2-1; a weak D match, TRBD2 (7 bases). Trimming removed 3 bases at V and 1 base at J, with 19 bases between. Germline V gene sequence: CDR1 PRHDT, CDR2 FYEKMQ (reference sequence). The CDR3 loop spans 18 amino acids. The CDR3 protein is CASSFKGGAMISYNEQFF. CDR3 sequence (DNA): TGTGCCAGCAGCTTTAAAGGGGGGGCTATGATTTCCTACAATGAGCAGTTCTTC.

The V call is TRBV4-3, the J call TRBJ1-4; the match to TRBD1 covers 7 bases. Trimming cost V 3 bases and J 5 bases; bases outside gene matches: 6. Germline V lookup: CDR1 LGHNA, CDR2 YSLEER. The CDR3 has 15 residues. CDR3 amino acids: CASSQKQGRNEKLFF. In nucleotides, the CDR3 is TGCGCCAGCAGCCAGAAACAGGGGCGCAATGAAAAACTGTTTTTT.

For the CDR3, the DNA is TGTGCCAGTAGTATTCTAGGTTCGGAGACCCAGTACTTC. It codes for CASSILGSETQYF. The chain employs TRBV19 and TRBJ2-5; D uncertain. This CDR3 has 13 residues. Trimming stripped 3 bases from V and 5 bases from J, with 10 bases between. Per the germline V gene, CDR1 is LNHDA and CDR2 is SQIVND (reference sequence).

CDR3 sequence (DNA): TGTGCCAGTAGTACCCGGACAGGGGGCCGCACTGAAGCTTTCTTT. As protein: CASSTRTGGRTEAFF. The rearrangement links TRBV19 to TRBJ1-1; 11 nucleotides line up with TRBD1. CDR3 length: 15 amino acids. V lost 4 bases to trimming and J lost 4 bases; unmatched junction nucleotides: 5. The germline CDR1 and CDR2 sequences are LNHDA and SQIVND (reference sequence). The whole variable domain, filled in from reference TRBV19 and TRBJ1-1, reads DGGITQSPKYLFRKEGQNVTLSCEQNLNHDAMYWYRQDPGQGLRLIYYSQIVNDFQKGDIAEGYSVSREKKESFPLTVTSAQKNPTAFYLCASSTRTGGRTEAFFGQGTRLTVV.

The genes are TRBV28 and TRBJ1-5; 10 positions agree with TRBD1. V shed 6 bases, J shed 9 bases, and the junction held 2 bases outside the gene matches. CDR3 length: 12 residues. The germline CDR1 and CDR2 sequences are MDHEN and SYDVKM. CDR3 DNA: TGTGCCAGCAGCTGGGACAGGGGGCCCCAGCATTTT. It translates to CASSWDRGPQHF.

The chain employs TRBV11-2 and TRBJ2-1; 8 nucleotides line up with TRBD2. With 4 bases clipped from V and 8 bases from J, the junction kept 16 bases outside the gene matches. The CDR3 covers 17 residues. The V gene's germline CDR1 is SGHAT and CDR2 FQNNGV. The CDR3 DNA sequence: TGTGCCAGCAGCTCCTTTAGGGGACTAGAGCTTCGGGATGAGCAGTTCTTC. It codes for CASSSFRGLELRDEQFF.

This rearrangement joins TRBV27 to TRBJ2-7; TRBD2 matches 9 bases. Germline assignment: CDR1 MNHEY and CDR2 SMNVEV (reference sequence). V shed 3 bases and J 3 bases; nucleotides not matched to a gene: 9. There are 16 residues in the CDR3. The CDR3 DNA is TGTGCCAGCAGTTTGGGGGACTTTAGCGGGGGCTACGAGCAGTACTTC. This codes for CASSLGDFSGGYEQYF.

In DNA, the CDR3 is TGTGCCAGCAGCAAAGAAGGCCTAGTTTTAACCAATGAGCAGTTCTTC. Translated: CASSKEGLVLTNEQFF. The chain is built from TRBV21-1 and TRBJ2-1; the listed D gene, TRBD2, was not tested against the DNA. TRBV21-1 is assigned pseudogene status. The CDR3 consists of 16 residues.

This clone was counted only a few times. The chain has TRBV28 and TRBJ2-7; unclear D gene. The CDR3 contains 14 residues. Germline CDR1 MDHEN, CDR2 SYDVKM. The ends were cut back, 5 bases at V and 0 bases at J, with 11 bases in the middle. The CDR3 DNA reads TGTGCCAGCAGTCTCCACTCGAGCTCCTACGAGCAGTACTTC. Its protein is CASSLHSSSYEQYF.

This chain connects TRBV19 to TRBJ1-1; tentatively, D is TRBD1 (5 bases). The germline V gene has CDR1 LNHDA and CDR2 SQIVND (reference sequence). V lost 7 bases and J 2 bases, leaving 14 bases between the germline ends. The CDR3 is made up of 14 amino acids. The CDR3 nucleotides read TGTGCCAGTAAGGGGTACCCCCTTAACACTGAAGCTTTCTTT. Amino acid sequence: CASKGYPLNTEAFF.